This is a list of T cell receptor beta chains from one sample in a study of technical replicates of blood from four donors. Profiling relied on immunoSEQ multiplex PCR, and the TCRdb table lists in-frame clones only, not all of them. Of tens of thousands of clones in the sample, around 94% were seen once. Sequenced: T cells isolated from PBMCs. These receptors were collected from a human donor in good health. The CDR3 runs from the conserved cysteine through the conserved F or W. D genes are given only for firm matches. Clone size is shown for a subset of rows, as once, few, many or a class of expanded clone.

clone size | J gene | V gene | D gene | CDR3 protein | CDR3 DNA
. | TRBJ2-1 | TRBV6-5 | TRBD2 | CASSYVLAGYNEQFF | TGTGCCAGCAGTTACGTACTAGCGGGCTACAATGAGCAGTTCTTC
. | TRBJ2-3 | TRBV27 | . | CASTGGVTQYF | TGTGCCAGCACTGGCGGGGTTACGCAGTATTTT
. | TRBJ1-6 | TRBV4-1 | TRBD1 | CASGRGTAGDFSPLHF | TGCGCCAGCGGCCGCGGGACAGCCGGCGATTTTTCACCCCTCCACTTT
. | TRBJ2-7 | TRBV6-5 | TRBD1 | CASRTTGVAYEQYF | TGTGCCAGCAGGACTACAGGGGTAGCCTACGAGCAGTACTTC
. | TRBJ2-3 | TRBV20-1 | . | CSARGNRAQYF | TGCAGTGCTAGAGGTAACAGGGCGCAGTATTTT
. | TRBJ2-5 | TRBV5-1 | TRBD2 | CASSLSGGAEETQYF | TGCGCCAGCAGCCTCAGCGGGGGGGCGGAGGAGACCCAGTACTTC
few | TRBJ1-2 | TRBV6-5 | TRBD1 | CASSSDRALGYTF | TGTGCCAGCAGCTCCGACAGGGCCTTGGGCTACACCTTC
. | TRBJ2-1 | TRBV28 | TRBD2 | CASRVAGGFYNEQFF | TGTGCCAGCAGGGTAGCGGGGGGATTCTACAATGAGCAGTTCTTC
. | TRBJ2-2 | TRBV6-5 | . | CASSYSKTGGAGELFF | TGTGCCAGCAGTTACTCCAAAACAGGGGGGGCCGGGGAGCTGTTTTTT
. | TRBJ2-7 | TRBV6-6 | TRBD1 | CASSAQGAENEQYF | TGTGCCAGCAGTGCACAGGGGGCGGAGAACGAGCAGTACTTC
. | TRBJ2-1 | TRBV28 | TRBD1 | CASSRGNVNEQFF | TGTGCCAGCAGCAGGGGGAATGTCAATGAGCAGTTCTTC
. | TRBJ2-2 | TRBV9 | . | CASSALLNTGELFF | TGTGCCAGCAGCGCCCTATTGAACACCGGGGAGCTGTTTTTT
. | TRBJ1-1 | TRBV4-2 | TRBD1 | CASSQEDRANTEAFF | TGTGCCAGCAGCCAAGAGGACAGGGCCAACACTGAAGCTTTCTTT
. | TRBJ2-7 | TRBV5-8 | TRBD1 | CASSLWGQGAGEQYF | TGTGCCAGCAGCTTGTGGGGACAGGGGGCTGGCGAGCAGTACTTC
. | TRBJ2-2 | TRBV5-1 | TRBD2 | CASSLSSGNTGELFF | TGCGCCAGCAGCCTTTCTAGCGGTAACACCGGGGAGCTGTTTTTT
. | TRBJ2-3 | TRBV19 | TRBD1 | CASSMRTGATDTQYF | TGTGCCAGTAGTATGAGGACAGGGGCCACAGATACGCAGTATTTT
. | TRBJ2-7 | TRBV6-5 | . | CASGSYEQYF | TGTGCCAGCGGGAGCTACGAGCAGTACTTC
. | TRBJ1-1 | TRBV2 | TRBD1 | CASSGGDRANTEAFF | TGTGCCAGCAGTGGGGGGGACAGGGCTAACACTGAAGCTTTCTTT
. | TRBJ2-7 | TRBV6-1 | TRBD1 | CASKGTDFYEQYF | TGTGCCAGCAAGGGGACAGACTTCTACGAGCAGTACTTC
few | TRBJ2-7 | TRBV19 | TRBD1 | CASSIPGQGTYEQYF | TGTGCCAGTAGTATACCGGGACAGGGAACCTACGAGCAGTACTTC
once | TRBJ2-7 | TRBV6-1 | . | CASTQRDTTERYF | TGTGCCAGCACCCAACGGGACACCACGGAGAGGTACTTC
. | TRBJ2-1 | TRBV6-4 | . | CASSQGLPTEQFF | TGTGCCAGCAGCCAGGGACTCCCCACGGAGCAGTTCTTC
. | TRBJ2-1 | TRBV14 | TRBD2 | CASSHLGTSVNEQFF | TGTGCCAGCAGCCATTTAGGGACTAGCGTTAATGAGCAGTTCTTC
. | TRBJ1-1 | TRBV6-1 | . | CASSETGFVEGTEAFF | TGTGCCAGCAGTGAAACAGGGTTCGTCGAGGGCACTGAAGCTTTCTTT
. | TRBJ1-2 | TRBV5-1 | . | CASSLATGWSNYGYTF | TGCGCCAGCAGCTTGGCCACGGGGTGGTCTAACTATGGCTACACCTTC
. | TRBJ2-3 | TRBV19 | . | CASSIVRVASTDTQYF | TGTGCCAGTAGTATAGTCAGGGTAGCTAGCACAGATACGCAGTATTTT
. | TRBJ2-2 | TRBV6-5 | . | CASNDNPAGELFF | TGTGCCAGCAACGACAACCCGGCAGGGGAGCTGTTTTTT
. | TRBJ2-1 | TRBV5-7 | TRBD2 | CASSVTSGDSYNEQFF | TGTGCCAGCAGCGTCACTAGCGGGGACTCCTACAATGAGCAGTTCTTC
. | TRBJ1-1 | TRBV18 | . | CASSVLGANTEAFF | TGTGCCAGCTCAGTTTTGGGGGCGAACACTGAAGCTTTCTTT
. | TRBJ2-7 | TRBV25-1 | TRBD1 | CASSRQGRVEQYF | TGTGCCAGCAGTCGACAGGGAAGGGTCGAGCAGTACTTC
. | TRBJ2-1 | TRBV5-1 | TRBD2 | CASSLANGLAGVGNEQFF | TGCGCCAGCAGCTTGGCCAATGGACTAGCGGGAGTCGGCAATGAGCAGTTCTTC
. | TRBJ2-7 | TRBV2 | TRBD1 | CASIPGQGRTYEQYF | TGTGCCAGCATTCCCGGACAGGGACGGACCTACGAGCAGTACTTC
. | TRBJ2-3 | TRBV5-1 | TRBD2 | CASSLASGGAGVVTDTQYF | TGCGCCAGCAGCTTGGCTAGCGGGGGGGCCGGTGTAGTCACAGATACGCAGTATTTT
. | TRBJ2-3 | TRBV4-1 | . | CASSQAVLANADTQYF | TGCGCCAGCAGCCAAGCGGTTCTAGCAAATGCAGATACGCAGTATTTT
few | TRBJ1-1 | TRBV12-5 | . | CASGLAMTARPFMNTEAFF | TGTGCTAGTGGTTTGGCAATGACTGCCCGTCCTTTTATGAACACTGAAGCTTTCTTT
. | TRBJ1-2 | TRBV28 | . | CASSLYSRDGYTF | TGTGCCAGCAGTTTATACAGCAGGGATGGCTACACCTTC
. | TRBJ2-3 | TRBV19 | . | CASSTARGTGLIMDTQYF | TGTGCCAGTAGTACCGCACGAGGAACAGGGTTAATTATGGATACGCAGTATTTT
. | TRBJ1-2 | TRBV5-1 | . | CASRPLTGGNYGYTF | TGCGCCAGCAGGCCCCTAACCGGGGGGAACTATGGCTACACCTTC
. | TRBJ1-2 | TRBV6-6 | . | CASSYPEVQSYGYTF | TGTGCCAGCAGTTACCCCGAGGTGCAGTCCTATGGCTACACCTTC
. | TRBJ2-1 | TRBV4-1 | . | CASSRLNAGRLTSYNEQFF | TGCGCCAGCAGCCGGTTAAATGCGGGCAGATTAACCTCCTACAATGAGCAGTTCTTC
. | TRBJ2-5 | TRBV28 | TRBD2 | CAITSGSGQETQYF | TGTGCCATCACTAGCGGGAGTGGGCAAGAGACCCAGTACTTC
. | TRBJ2-3 | TRBV30 | TRBD2 | CAWSLLAGGSTDTQYF | TGTGCCTGGAGTCTACTAGCGGGGGGGTCGACAGATACGCAGTATTTT
once | TRBJ2-5 | TRBV6-1 | TRBD2 | CASSERGSGRKGETQYF | TGTGCCAGCAGTGAAAGGGGTAGCGGGAGGAAGGGAGAGACCCAGTACTTC
. | TRBJ1-1 | TRBV30 | . | CAWCRGSANTEAFF | TGTGCCTGGTGTAGGGGTTCTGCGAACACTGAAGCTTTCTTT
. | TRBJ2-3 | TRBV7-9 | . | CASNYGGGTDTQYF | TGTGCCAGCAATTACGGCGGGGGCACAGATACGCAGTATTTT
. | TRBJ2-2 | TRBV6-6 | . | CASSSLRVPNTGELFF | TGTGCCAGCAGTTCGCTCAGGGTACCGAACACCGGGGAGCTGTTTTTT
. | TRBJ2-1 | TRBV10-1 | . | CASSPPGSGYNEQFF | TGCGCCAGCAGTCCCCCGGGGTCTGGGTACAATGAGCAGTTCTTC
. | TRBJ1-5 | TRBV29-1 | . | CSVAPGGSNQPQHF | TGCAGCGTTGCCCCGGGGGGGAGCAATCAGCCCCAGCATTTT
. | TRBJ2-5 | TRBV5-1 | TRBD1 | CASSQGQFQETQYF | TGCGCCAGCAGCCAGGGACAGTTCCAAGAGACCCAGTACTTC
. | TRBJ1-2 | TRBV27 | . | CASSIAEAYYGYTF | TGTGCCAGCAGTATAGCAGAGGCTTACTATGGCTACACCTTC
. | TRBJ2-1 | TRBV28 | . | CASSLGLAGLLYNEQFF | TGTGCCAGCAGTTTAGGGTTGGCGGGCTTACTCTACAATGAGCAGTTCTTC
. | TRBJ2-7 | TRBV6-5 | . | CATFKAPGPYEQYF | TGTGCCACCTTCAAGGCCCCGGGTCCCTACGAGCAGTACTTC